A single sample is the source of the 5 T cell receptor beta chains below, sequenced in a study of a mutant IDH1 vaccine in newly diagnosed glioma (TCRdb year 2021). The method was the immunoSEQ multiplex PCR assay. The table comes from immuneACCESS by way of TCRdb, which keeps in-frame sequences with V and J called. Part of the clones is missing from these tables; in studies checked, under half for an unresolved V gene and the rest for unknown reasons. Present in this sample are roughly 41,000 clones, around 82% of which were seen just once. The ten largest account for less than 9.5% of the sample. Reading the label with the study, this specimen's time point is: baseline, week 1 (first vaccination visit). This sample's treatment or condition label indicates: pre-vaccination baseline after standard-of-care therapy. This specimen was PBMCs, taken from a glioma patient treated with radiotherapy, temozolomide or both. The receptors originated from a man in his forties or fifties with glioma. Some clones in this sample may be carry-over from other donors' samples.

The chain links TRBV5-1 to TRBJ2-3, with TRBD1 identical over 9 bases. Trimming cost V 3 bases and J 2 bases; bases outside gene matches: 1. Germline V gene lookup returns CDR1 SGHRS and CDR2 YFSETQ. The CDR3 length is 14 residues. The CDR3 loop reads CASSWDRATDTQYF. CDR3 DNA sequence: TGCGCCAGCAGCTGGGACAGGGCCACAGATACGCAGTATTTT.

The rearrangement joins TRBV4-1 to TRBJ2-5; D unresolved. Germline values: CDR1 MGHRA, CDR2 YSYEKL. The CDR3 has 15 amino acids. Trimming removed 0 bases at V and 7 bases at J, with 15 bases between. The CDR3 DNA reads TGCGCCAGCAGCCAAGATTTACAGATACGAGGGACCCAGTACTTC. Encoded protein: CASSQDLQIRGTQYF.

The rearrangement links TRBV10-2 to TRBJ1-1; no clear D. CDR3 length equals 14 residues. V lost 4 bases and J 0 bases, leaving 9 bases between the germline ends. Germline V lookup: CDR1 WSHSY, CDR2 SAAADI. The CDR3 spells CASSVTSMNTEAFF. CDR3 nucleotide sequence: TGCGCCAGCAGTGTGACGAGTATGAACACTGAAGCTTTCTTT.

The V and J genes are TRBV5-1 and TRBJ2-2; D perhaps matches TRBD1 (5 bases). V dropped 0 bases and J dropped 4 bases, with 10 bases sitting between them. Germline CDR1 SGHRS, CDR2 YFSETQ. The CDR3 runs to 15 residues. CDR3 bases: TGCGCCAGCAGCTTGGACCCAGGGATCACCGGGGAGCTGTTTTTT. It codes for CASSLDPGITGELFF.

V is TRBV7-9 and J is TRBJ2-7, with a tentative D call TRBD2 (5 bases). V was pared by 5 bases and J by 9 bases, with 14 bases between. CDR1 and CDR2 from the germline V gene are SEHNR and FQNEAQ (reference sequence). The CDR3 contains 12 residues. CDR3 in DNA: TGTGCCAGCAGCCCCAAGGCTCGGGGGCAGTACTTC. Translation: CASSPKARGQYF.